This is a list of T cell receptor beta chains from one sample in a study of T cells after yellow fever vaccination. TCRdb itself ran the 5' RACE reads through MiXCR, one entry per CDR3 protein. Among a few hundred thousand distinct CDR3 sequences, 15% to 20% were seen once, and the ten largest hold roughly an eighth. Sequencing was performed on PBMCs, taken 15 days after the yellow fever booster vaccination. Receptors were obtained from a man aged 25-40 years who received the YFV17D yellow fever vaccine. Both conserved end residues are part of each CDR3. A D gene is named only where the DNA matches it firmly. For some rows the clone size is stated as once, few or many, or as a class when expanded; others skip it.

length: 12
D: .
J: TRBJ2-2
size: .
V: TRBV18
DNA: TGTGCCAGCTCACCAGTACGAGGGGAGCTGTTTTTT
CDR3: CASSPVRGELFF

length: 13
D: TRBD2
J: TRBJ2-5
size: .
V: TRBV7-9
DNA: TGTGCCAGCAGCTGGACTAGCGTCCAGACCCAGTACTTC
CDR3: CASSWTSVQTQYF

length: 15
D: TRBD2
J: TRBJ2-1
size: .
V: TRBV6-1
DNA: TGTGCCAGCAGCATACTAGCGGGAGGGAACAATGAGCAGTTCTTC
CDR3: CASSILAGGNNEQFF

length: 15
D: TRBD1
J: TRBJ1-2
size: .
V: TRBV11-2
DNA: TGTGCCAGCAGCTTAGGAGCGGACAGGAGAGGTGGCTACACCTTC
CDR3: CASSLGADRRGGYTF

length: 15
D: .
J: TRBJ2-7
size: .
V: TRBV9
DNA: TGTGCCAGCAGCGTAGAACCTAGCGCCTCCTACGAGCAGTACTTC
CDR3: CASSVEPSASYEQYF

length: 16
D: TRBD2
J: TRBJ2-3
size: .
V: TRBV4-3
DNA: TGCGCCAGCAGCCAAGGGCGAGCGGGAGGGTCGGATACGCAGTATTTT
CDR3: CASSQGRAGGSDTQYF

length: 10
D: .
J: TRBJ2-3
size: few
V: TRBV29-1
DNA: TGCAGCGTTGAAGGAGATACGCAGTATTTT
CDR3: CSVEGDTQYF

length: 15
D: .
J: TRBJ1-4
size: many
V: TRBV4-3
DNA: TGCGCCAGCAGCCAGCCTGAGTTGGGTAATGAAAAACTGTTTTTT
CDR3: CASSQPELGNEKLFF

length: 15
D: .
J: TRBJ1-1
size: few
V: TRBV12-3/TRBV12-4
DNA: TGTGCCAGCAGTTTGGGGGGAGGTGAGAACACTGAAGCTTTCTTT
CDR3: CASSLGGGENTEAFF

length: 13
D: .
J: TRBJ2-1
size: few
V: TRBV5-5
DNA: TGTGCCAGCAGCTTTTGGGGGGCCAATGAGCAGTTCTTC
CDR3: CASSFWGANEQFF

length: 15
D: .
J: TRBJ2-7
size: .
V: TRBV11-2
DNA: TGTGCCAGCAGCTTAGGAGTGACGGTGGTCGGGGAGCAGTACTTC
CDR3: CASSLGVTVVGEQYF

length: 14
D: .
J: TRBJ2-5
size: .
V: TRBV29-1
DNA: TGCAGCGTTGACGAGGGATCCAAAGGGGAGACCCAGTACTTC
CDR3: CSVDEGSKGETQYF

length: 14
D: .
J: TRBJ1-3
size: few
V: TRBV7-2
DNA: TGTGCCAGCAGCCCCTGGGGCTCTGGAAACACCATATATTTT
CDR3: CASSPWGSGNTIYF

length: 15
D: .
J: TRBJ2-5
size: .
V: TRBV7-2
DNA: TGTGCCAGCAGCATTAGCGGAGGGGTCCAAGAGACCCAGTACTTC
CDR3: CASSISGGVQETQYF

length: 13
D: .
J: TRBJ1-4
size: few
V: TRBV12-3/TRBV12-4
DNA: TGTGCCAGCAGTTTTCGGAGGAGGGAAAAACTGTTTTTT
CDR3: CASSFRRREKLFF

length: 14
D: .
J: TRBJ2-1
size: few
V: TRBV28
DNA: TGTGCGACAACCTCGGGGGCTAACTACAATGAGCAGTTCTTC
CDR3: CATTSGANYNEQFF

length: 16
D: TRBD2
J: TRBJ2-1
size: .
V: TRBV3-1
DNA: TGTGCCTCCAGCCTCCTAGCGGGAGGGCAAAAACAGGAGCAGTTCTTC
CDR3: CASSLLAGGQKQEQFF

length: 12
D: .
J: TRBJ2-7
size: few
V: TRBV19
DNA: TGTGCCAGTAGTGCGTCGGGGGTCGAGCAGTACTTC
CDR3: CASSASGVEQYF

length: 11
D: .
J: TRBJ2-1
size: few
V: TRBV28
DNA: TGTGCCAGCACCGGATCCAATGAGCAGTTCTTC
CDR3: CASTGSNEQFF

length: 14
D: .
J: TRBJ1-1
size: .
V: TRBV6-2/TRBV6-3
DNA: TGTGCCAGCACTTTGACCAGGGTGAACACTGAAGCTTTCTTT
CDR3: CASTLTRVNTEAFF

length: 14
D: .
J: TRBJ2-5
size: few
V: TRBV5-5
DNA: TGTGCCAGCACCACGGGACAGACTAGGGAGACCCAGTACTTC
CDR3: CASTTGQTRETQYF

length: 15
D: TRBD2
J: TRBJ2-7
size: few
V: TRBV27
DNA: TGTGCCAGCAGTCCGGGGACTAGCGGGCCCTACGAGCAGTACTTC
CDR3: CASSPGTSGPYEQYF

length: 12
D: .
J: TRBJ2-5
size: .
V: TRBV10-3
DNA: TGTGCCATCAGTGAGTTTAAAGAGACCCAGTACTTC
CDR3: CAISEFKETQYF

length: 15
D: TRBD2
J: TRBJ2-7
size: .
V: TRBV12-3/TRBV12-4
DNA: TGTGCCAGCAGTTTCGCCCTAGCGGGAGTAGGCGAGCAGTACTTC
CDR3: CASSFALAGVGEQYF

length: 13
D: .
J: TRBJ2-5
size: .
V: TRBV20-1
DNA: TGCAGTGCTAGAGATAGGAAGGGTGAGACCCAGTACTTC
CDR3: CSARDRKGETQYF

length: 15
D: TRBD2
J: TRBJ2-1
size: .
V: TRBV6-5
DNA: TGTGCCAGCAGTTTCAATAAGGGACTAGCCAATGAGCAGTTCTTC
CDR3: CASSFNKGLANEQFF

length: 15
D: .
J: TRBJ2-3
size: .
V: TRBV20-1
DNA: TGCAGTGCTAGAGGCGCGGTTTCTAGCACAGATACGCAGTATTTT
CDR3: CSARGAVSSTDTQYF

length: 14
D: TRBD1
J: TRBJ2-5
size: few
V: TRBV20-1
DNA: TGCAGTGCACAGGGACAGGGGCTTCAAGAGACCCAGTACTTC
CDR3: CSAQGQGLQETQYF

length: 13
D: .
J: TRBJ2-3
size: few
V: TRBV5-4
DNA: TGTGCCAGCGGCCGGTCGATAGCTGATACGCAGTATTTT
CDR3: CASGRSIADTQYF

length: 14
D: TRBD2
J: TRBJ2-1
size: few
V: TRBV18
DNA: TGTGCCAGCTCACCGGGCGGGAGGGCCGTTGAGCAGTTCTTC
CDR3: CASSPGGRAVEQFF

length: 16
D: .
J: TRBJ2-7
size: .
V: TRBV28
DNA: TGTGCCAGCAGTTTATATAAGGGAAGGGCATCCTACGAGCAGTACTTC
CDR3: CASSLYKGRASYEQYF

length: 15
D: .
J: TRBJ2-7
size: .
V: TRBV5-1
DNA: TGCGCCAGCAGCTTTAATCCGGCAGGAGGCTACGAGCAGTACTTC
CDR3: CASSFNPAGGYEQYF

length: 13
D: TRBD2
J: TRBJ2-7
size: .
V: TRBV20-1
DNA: TGCAGTGCTTCCAAGAGTAGCGGGTCCGAGCAGTACTTC
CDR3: CSASKSSGSEQYF

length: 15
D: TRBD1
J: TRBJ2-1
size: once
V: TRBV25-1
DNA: TGTGCCAGCAGTGAAAGGGGACAGGGACACAATGAGCAGTTCTTC
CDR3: CASSERGQGHNEQFF

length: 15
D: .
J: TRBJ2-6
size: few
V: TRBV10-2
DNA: TGCGCCAGCACTGTCGGGGGCCCCGGGGCCAACGTCCTGACTTTC
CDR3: CASTVGGPGANVLTF

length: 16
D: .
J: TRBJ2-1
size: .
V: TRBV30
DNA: TGTGCCTGGAGCCACCCCCAGAGAGGGGCCCAGGGTGAGCAGTTCTTC
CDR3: CAWSHPQRGAQGEQFF

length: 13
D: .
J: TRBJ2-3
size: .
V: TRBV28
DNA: TGTGCCGGGTGCCCCCGGAGCGGCGGTACGCAGTATTTT
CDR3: CAGCPRSGGTQYF

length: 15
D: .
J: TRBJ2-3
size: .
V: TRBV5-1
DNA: TGCGCCAGCAGCCGGCCTTCGAGCGCCAGAGATACGCAGTATTTT
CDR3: CASSRPSSARDTQYF

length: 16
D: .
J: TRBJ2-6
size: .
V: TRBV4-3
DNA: TGCGCCAGCAGCCAAGATATCGGGGCTGGGGCCAACGTCCTGACTTTC
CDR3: CASSQDIGAGANVLTF

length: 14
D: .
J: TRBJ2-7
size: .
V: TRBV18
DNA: TGTGCCAGCTCACCACCGGAGGGTAGCTACGAGCAGTACTTC
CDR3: CASSPPEGSYEQYF

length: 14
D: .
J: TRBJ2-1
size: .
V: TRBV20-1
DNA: TGCAGTGCTAGAGATGGAGGGGACTTCAATGAGCAGTTCTTC
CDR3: CSARDGGDFNEQFF

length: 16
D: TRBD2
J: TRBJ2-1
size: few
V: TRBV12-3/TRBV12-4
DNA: TGTGCCAGCATTGGATCTAGCGGGGGAAATTACAATGAGCAGTTCTTC
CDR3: CASIGSSGGNYNEQFF

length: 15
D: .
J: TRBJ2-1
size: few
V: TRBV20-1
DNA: TGCAGTGCCCCGATGATAACAAGCTCCTACAATGAGCAGTTCTTC
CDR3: CSAPMITSSYNEQFF

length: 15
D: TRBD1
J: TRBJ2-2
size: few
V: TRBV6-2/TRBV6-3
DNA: TGTGCCAGCAGGAAAGGACAGGCCAACACCGGGGAGCTGTTTTTT
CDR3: CASRKGQANTGELFF

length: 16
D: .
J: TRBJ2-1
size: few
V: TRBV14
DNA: TGTGCCAGCAGCCAAAGGCGGGGACTCCGAAGCAATGAGCAGTTCTTC
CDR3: CASSQRRGLRSNEQFF

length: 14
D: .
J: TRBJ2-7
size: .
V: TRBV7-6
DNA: TGTGCCAGCAGCCGTGGTCCAAGCTCCTACGAGCAGTACTTC
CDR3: CASSRGPSSYEQYF

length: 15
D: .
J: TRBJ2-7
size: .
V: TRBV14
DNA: TGTGCCAGCAGCCAAGATTTCTCCGGGTTAGGGTGGCAGTACTTC
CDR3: CASSQDFSGLGWQYF